These 6 T cell receptor beta chains were sequenced from one sample in a study of blood T cell repertoires in COVID-19. TCRdb's copy holds only in-frame clones and misses some; the assay was immunoSEQ multiplex PCR. The sample lists over 120,000 clones; 84% were seen once. Sequencing used peripheral blood. The receptors here all came from a man in his sixties with active or convalescent COVID-19.

The rearrangement joins TRBV30 to TRBJ1-2, with D perhaps matching TRBD1 (5 bases). Germline V gives CDR1 GTSNPN, CDR2 SVGIG (reference sequence). Trimming pared 3 bases from V and 4 bases from J, leaving 21 bases between. This CDR3 spans 16 amino acids. The CDR3: CAWSPNLDRRSYGYTF. In DNA, the CDR3 is TGTGCCTGGAGCCCAAACCTCGACAGAAGATCCTATGGCTACACCTTC.

V is TRBV2 and J is TRBJ1-5, with 9 bases fitting TRBD1. The CDR3 runs to 14 residues. With 3 bases clipped from V and 8 bases from J, the junction kept 5 bases outside the gene matches. The germline V gene encodes CDR1 SNHLY and CDR2 FYNNEI. CDR3 amino acids: CASSDDRGRKPQHF. The CDR3 coding sequence is TGTGCCAGCAGTGACGACAGGGGGAGAAAGCCCCAGCATTTT.

The chain uses TRBV30 and TRBJ1-5; tentative D call: TRBD1 (6 bases). Germline CDR1 GTSNPN, CDR2 SVGIG (reference sequence). V lost 4 bases and J 3 bases, leaving 10 bases between the germline ends. The CDR3 extends over 13 amino acids. The CDR3 loop reads CAWMTGTNQPQHF. CDR3 bases: TGTGCCTGGATGACAGGTACCAATCAGCCCCAGCATTTT.

The chain joins TRBV11-3 to TRBJ1-1; D remains unclear. The length of the CDR3 is 13 residues. Germline V CDR1 and CDR2: SGHNT, YENEEA. Trimming pared 10 bases from V and 2 bases from J, leaving 14 bases between. The CDR3 sequence is CATAKTDNTEAFF. CDR3 nucleotides: TGTGCCACCGCTAAAACAGACAACACTGAAGCTTTCTTT.

This clone was detected once. The gene calls are TRBV19 and TRBJ2-1; 12 bases align to TRBD2. The CDR3 spans 19 residues. With V trimmed by 5 bases and J by 0 bases, 11 bases remained unmatched. The germline gives CDR1 LNHDA, CDR2 SQIVND (reference sequence). CDR3: CASSSLGLAGGSSYNEQFF. The CDR3 region has the DNA TGTGCCAGTAGTTCCCTCGGGCTAGCGGGGGGGAGCTCCTACAATGAGCAGTTCTTC.

CDR3 protein: CASSYSSTGRYGYTF. DNA of the CDR3: TGTGCCAGCAGTTACTCGAGTACAGGTCGCTATGGCTACACCTTC. The rearrangement links TRBV6-5 to TRBJ1-2; perhaps TRBD1 as D (5 bases). CDR1 is MNHEY, CDR2 SVGAGI, per germline. The CDR3 runs to 15 residues. Trimming cost V 0 bases and J 4 bases, with 12 bases left between them.